These T cell receptor beta chains were read from a single sample in a study of response to subunit inactivated influenza vaccine. TCRdb used MiXCR to reprocess the RT-PCR reads, holding one entry per CDR3 protein. Counted here are about 500,000 distinct CDR3 sequences, approximately 12% occurring once; the ten biggest clones make up around 12%. Sequencing used PBMCs from blood, obtained about 40 days after vaccination. These receptors were taken from a man aged 50-60 years who received an inactivated influenza vaccine. Both conserved end residues are part of each CDR3. The order of the fields is clone size, D gene, J gene, V gene, CDR3 DNA, CDR3 protein. The D gene is left open where the match is weak. The size field is filled for only some rows; it gives once, few, many or a size class.

NA | NA | TRBJ2-6 | TRBV5-4 | TGTGCCAGCAGGCTGAGCTCTGGGGCCAACGTCCTGACTTTC | CASRLSSGANVLTF
NA | TRBD1 | TRBJ2-2 | TRBV5-4 | TGTGCCAGCAGGAGAGGTCTCGGGACAGGGAACACCGGGGAGCTGTTTTTT | CASRRGLGTGNTGELFF
few | TRBD1 | TRBJ2-1 | TRBV4-3 | TGCGCCAGCAGCTACGGGACAGGGGTCTACAATGAGCAGTTCTTC | CASSYGTGVYNEQFF
NA | NA | TRBJ1-1 | TRBV29-1 | TGCAGCGCCCCGAGTGCAGGGAAGAACACTGAAGCTTTCTTT | CSAPSAGKNTEAFF
NA | NA | TRBJ1-3 | TRBV7-2 | TGTGCCAGCAGCTCCTACAGGGCTCCTGGAAACACCATATATTTT | CASSSYRAPGNTIYF
NA | NA | TRBJ2-1 | TRBV20-1 | TGCAGCCTTACCGAGATCCGGGACCCCAGGGATGAGCAGTTCTTC | CSLTEIRDPRDEQFF
many | TRBD2 | TRBJ2-4 | TRBV5-1 | TGCGCCAGCAGCTTGGATCGGGCTAGCGGGAGCCTAAGGGCCAAAAACATTCAGTACTTC | CASSLDRASGSLRAKNIQYF
few | NA | TRBJ2-1 | TRBV12-3/TRBV12-4 | TGTGCCAGCAGTTCTTACACGGACTCCAATGAGCAGTTCTTC | CASSSYTDSNEQFF
NA | TRBD2 | TRBJ2-7 | TRBV28 | TGTGCCAGCAGTGGACCTGGACTAGCGGGGAACTACGAGCAGTACTTC | CASSGPGLAGNYEQYF
NA | TRBD1 | TRBJ2-7 | TRBV12-3/TRBV12-4 | TGTGCCAGCAGTCCGGGACAGGGGGCAGCCTACGAGCAGTACTTC | CASSPGQGAAYEQYF
NA | NA | TRBJ2-3 | TRBV20-1 | TGCAGTGCTCCCCGCCCCAGCACAGATACGCAGTATTTT | CSAPRPSTDTQYF
many | NA | TRBJ2-7 | TRBV5-1 | TGCGCCAGCAGCTTGGCCACAAATTTAAGAAGGCAGTACTTC | CASSLATNLRRQYF
NA | TRBD1 | TRBJ1-1 | TRBV6-9 | TGTGCCAGCACCACAGGGGGCTCGGGAATGAACACTGAAGCTTTCTTT | CASTTGGSGMNTEAFF
many | TRBD1 | TRBJ2-3 | TRBV6-2/TRBV6-3 | TGTGCCAGCAGGCCAGGGACAGGGTGGAGAGATACGCAGTATTTT | CASRPGTGWRDTQYF
many | TRBD2 | TRBJ2-3 | TRBV7-2 | TGTGCCAGCAGCATAAGCGGGGTGGTAGATACGCAGTATTTT | CASSISGVVDTQYF
NA | NA | TRBJ2-6 | TRBV20-1 | TGCAGTGCAAAACAGGGATCTGGGGCCAACGTCCTGACTTTC | CSAKQGSGANVLTF
few | NA | TRBJ2-3 | TRBV24-1 | TGTGCCACCAGTGATGGGGTTGCAGATACGCAGTATTTT | CATSDGVADTQYF